This TCR beta chain was captured by sequencing in a study of CD8+CD57+ T cells in acquired aplastic anemia. In patients chosen for sequencing, flow cytometry had shown CD8+CD57+ cell expansion. Looked up from germline, CDR1 is DFQATT and CDR2 is SNEGSKA (reference sequence). The ends were cut back, 2 bases at V and 1 base at J, with 14 bases in the middle. The CDR3 sequence is 15 residues long. According to the study, genomic DNA was the template for TCR beta VDJ and CDR3 profiling. TCRdb re-called the reads with MiXCR, one entry per CDR3 protein. The sample lists approximately 180,000 distinct CDR3 sequences, approximately 52% occurring once.

The clonotype originates from a human donor with aplastic anemia. V is TRBV20-1 and J is TRBJ1-1; D gene uncertain. Material for sequencing was sorted CD4+, CD8+, or CD8+CD57+ T cells (not recorded which) from PBMCs. In nucleotides, the CDR3 is TGCAGTGCTAGACCGCCGACGGCTTCGAACACTGAAGCTTTCTTT. Translation: CSARPPTASNTEAFF.